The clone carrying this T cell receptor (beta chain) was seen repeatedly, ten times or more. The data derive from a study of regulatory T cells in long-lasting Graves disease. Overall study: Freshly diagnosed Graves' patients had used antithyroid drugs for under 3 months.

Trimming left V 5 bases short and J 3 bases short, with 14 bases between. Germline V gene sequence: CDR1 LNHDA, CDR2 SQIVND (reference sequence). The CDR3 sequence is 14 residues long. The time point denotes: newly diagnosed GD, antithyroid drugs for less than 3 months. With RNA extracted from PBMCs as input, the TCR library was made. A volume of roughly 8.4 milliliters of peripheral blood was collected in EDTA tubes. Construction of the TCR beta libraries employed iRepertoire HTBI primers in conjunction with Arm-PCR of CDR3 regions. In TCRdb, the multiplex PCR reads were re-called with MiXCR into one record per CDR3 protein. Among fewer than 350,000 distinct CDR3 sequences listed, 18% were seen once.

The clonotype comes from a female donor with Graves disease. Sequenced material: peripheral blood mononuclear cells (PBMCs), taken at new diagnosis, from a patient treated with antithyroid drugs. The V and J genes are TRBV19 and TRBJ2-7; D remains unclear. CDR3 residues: CASSVTSTNYEQYF. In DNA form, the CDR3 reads TGTGCCAGTAGTGTAACCTCCACCAACTACGAGCAGTACTTC. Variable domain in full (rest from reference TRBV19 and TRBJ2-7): DGGITQSPKYLFRKEGQNVTLSCEQNLNHDAMYWYRQDPGQGLRLIYYSQIVNDFQKGDIAEGYSVSREKKESFPLTVTSAQKNPTAFYLCASSVTSTNYEQYFGPGTRLTVT.